The 18 T cell receptor beta chains in this list originate from one sample, sequenced in a study of Tregs in tolerant kidney transplant recipients. Generated by immunoSEQ multiplex PCR, the TCRdb table keeps only in-frame clones and is missing some. The top ten hold about 0.64% of the sample, which has some 240,000 clones, more than 65% seen once. Source material: CD4+ T cells from blood. The receptors here all came from a human donor in good health.

The V call is TRBV18, the J call TRBJ2-5; no firm D call. V was cut by 5 bases and J by 0 bases, with 4 bases left in between. This CDR3 has 12 amino acids. Germline V gives CDR1 KGHSH, CDR2 LQKENI. CDR3 in amino acids: CASSSYQETQYF. The CDR3 DNA reads TGTGCCAGCTCATCGTACCAAGAGACCCAGTACTTC. Drawing the rest from reference TRBV18 and TRBJ2-5, the complete variable domain is NAGVMQNPRHLVRRRGQEARLRCSPMKGHSHVYWYRQLPEEGLKFMVYLQKENIIDESGMPKERFSAEFPKEGPSILRIQQVVRGDSAAYFCASSSYQETQYFGPGTRLLVL.

V gene TRBV5-8 combines with J gene TRBJ1-1; maybe TRBD1 (5 bases). The CDR3 spans 15 residues. Germline V gene sequence: CDR1 SGHTS, CDR2 YDEGEE. V lost 2 bases and J lost 0, with 11 bases in between. The CDR3 sequence: CASSFRDPMNTEAFF. DNA for the CDR3: TGTGCCAGCAGCTTCCGGGACCCAATGAACACTGAAGCTTTCTTT.

This chain links TRBV6-6 with TRBJ1-5, with a tentative D call TRBD1 (6 bases). Trimming cost V 5 bases and J 6 bases, with 11 bases left between them. Germline loops: CDR1 MNHNY, CDR2 SVGAGI (reference sequence). The CDR3 is made up of 13 amino acids. The CDR3 nucleotides are TGTGCCAGCAGTCCAGGGGAGATTCAGCCCCAGCATTTT. This sequence encodes CASSPGEIQPQHF.

This chain uses TRBV6-6 with TRBJ1-5, with 7 bases that match TRBD1. Germline-derived CDR1 and CDR2 are MNHNY and SVGAGI (reference sequence). The CDR3 is made up of 14 amino acids. The J segment lost 5 bases and the V segment lost 5 bases, leaving 6 bases of the junction unmatched. CDR3 residues: CASSGQARDQPQHF. The CDR3 DNA reads as TGTGCCAGCAGTGGACAGGCTCGCGATCAGCCCCAGCATTTT.

This chain connects TRBV6-1 to TRBJ1-2; 9 nucleotides agree with TRBD1. The CDR3 loop spans 13 amino acids. Trimming cost V 5 bases and J 7 bases; bases outside gene matches: 5. In germline, CDR1 is MNHNS, CDR2 SASEGT. CDR3 nucleotide sequence: TGTGCCAGCAGTTGGGACAGGGTGTTTGGCTACACCTTC. Protein: CASSWDRVFGYTF.

This chain joins TRBV18 and TRBJ2-1; 9 bases match TRBD2. Germline loops: CDR1 KGHSH, CDR2 LQKENI. With V trimmed by 1 base and J by 5 bases, 3 bases remained unmatched. The CDR3 loop spans 15 amino acids. The CDR3 DNA is TGTGCCAGCTCACCACGACTAGCGGTCGACAATGAGCAGTTCTTC. Protein product: CASSPRLAVDNEQFF.

The chain uses TRBV7-9 and TRBJ1-5; D is possibly TRBD1 (6 bases). Germline loops: CDR1 SEHNR, CDR2 FQNEAQ (reference sequence). Trimming pared 1 base from V and 7 bases from J, leaving 8 bases between. The CDR3 has 13 residues. CDR3 DNA sequence: TGTGCCAGCAGCTTAGAAGGGGGGCAGCCCCAGCATTTT. As protein: CASSLEGGQPQHF.

This clone was counted only a few times. The chain combines TRBV2 with TRBJ2-5; TRBD1 matches at 10 bases. CDR1 and CDR2 (germline): SNHLY, FYNNEI. CDR3 size: 14 residues. Trimming removed 7 bases from V and 4 bases from J; junction bases left unmatched: 6. The CDR3 bases are TGTGCCAGCAATAGACAGGGGGCGAGAGAGACCCAGTACTTC. As protein: CASNRQGARETQYF.

This chain connects TRBV6-6 to TRBJ2-7, with D possibly TRBD1 on 6 matching bases. The germline V and J ends were trimmed by 6 bases and 2 bases, with 11 bases remaining between them. The CDR3 runs to 13 residues. In germline, CDR1 is MNHNY, CDR2 SVGAGI (reference sequence). CDR3 in DNA: TGTGCCAGCAGCCGTGAGGGGGCCTACGAGCAGTACTTC. This encodes CASSREGAYEQYF.

The rearrangement links TRBV18 to TRBJ2-5, with 12 bases identical to TRBD1. The length of the CDR3 is 15 residues. The V and J ends lost 6 bases and 4 bases, in that order; junction bases with no gene match: 6. Germline CDR1 reads KGHSH; CDR2 reads LQKENI. The CDR3 spells CASSWGQGAGETQYF. Here the CDR3 DNA reads TGTGCCAGCTCCTGGGGACAGGGGGCTGGAGAGACCCAGTACTTC.

This rearrangement joins TRBV10-3 to TRBJ2-7; D unresolved. This CDR3 is 12 amino acids long. CDR1 ENHRY and CDR2 SYGVKD come from the germline V gene. The V gene lost 6 bases and the J gene lost 5 bases, with 11 bases spanning the gap. Here the CDR3 DNA reads TGTGCCATCAGGAGCTCGGGCGACGAGCAGTACTTC. It specifies CAIRSSGDEQYF.

The rearrangement joins TRBV5-1 to TRBJ1-3, with D perhaps matching TRBD1 (5 bases). The CDR3 contains 15 residues. V lost 0 bases, J lost 0 bases, and 7 bases lay in between. CDR1 SGHRS and CDR2 YFSETQ come from the germline V gene. CDR3 region: CASSLGQISGNTIYF. The CDR3 DNA follows: TGCGCCAGCAGCTTGGGACAGATCTCTGGAAACACCATATATTTT.

The chain joins TRBV14 to TRBJ2-1; 9 bases agree with TRBD1. CDR3 length equals 14 residues. J gave up 8 bases and V 3 bases, and 5 bases lay outside the gene matches. Germline V gene sequence: CDR1 SGHDN, CDR2 FVKESK. The CDR3 DNA sequence: TGTGCCAGCAGCCACGAGGGACAGGGCTATGAGCAGTTCTTC. Protein: CASSHEGQGYEQFF.

This clone was seen a single time. The V call is TRBV18, the J call TRBJ2-5; D is unclear. The end of the DNA aligns better with TRBJ2-7, so the J call may be wrong. The CDR3 loop spans 12 amino acids. The V gene's germline CDR1 is KGHSH and CDR2 LQKENI. CDR3 DNA: TGTGCCAGCTCACCATCTACCTACGAGCAGTACTTC. This translates into CASSPSTYEQYF.

This sequence joins TRBV5-4 and TRBJ2-1; D not certain. Trimming pared 4 bases from V and 5 bases from J, leaving 10 bases between. In germline, CDR1 is SGHNT, CDR2 YYREEE (reference sequence). CDR3 size: 13 residues. This CDR3 is CASSPLGDNEQFF. Here the CDR3 DNA reads TGTGCCAGCAGCCCTCTTGGCGACAATGAGCAGTTCTTC.

The rearrangement links TRBV6-6 to TRBJ1-1; 7 bases agree with TRBD1. This CDR3 is built from 14 residues. After removal of 2 bases from V and 7 bases from J, the junction contained 7 bases not matched to a gene. In germline, CDR1 is MNHNY, CDR2 SVGAGI (reference sequence). The CDR3 here is CASSYEGGFVEAFF. In DNA form, the CDR3 reads TGTGCCAGCAGTTACGAAGGGGGCTTTGTTGAAGCTTTCTTT.

With regard to this clone: The junction departs from the called germline gene at one end, perhaps through a read error. The V and J genes are TRBV10-3 and TRBJ1-2; tentatively, D is TRBD1 (6 bases). This CDR3 has 13 amino acids. CDR1 and CDR2 from the germline V gene are ENHRY and SYGVKD. As DNA, the CDR3 is TGTGCCATCAGTGAGGGGGGGACGGGGGCCCCTCTCTTC. It encodes CAISEGGTGAPLF.

The chain combines TRBV21-1 with TRBJ2-7. TRBV21-1 is described as a pseudogene. The CDR3 sequence is 14 residues long. Here the CDR3 reads CASSKTGGSYEQYF. CDR3 in DNA: TGTGCCAGCAGCAAAACGGGCGGATCCTACGAGCAGTACTTC.